This T cell receptor beta chain was recovered during a study of shared clonotypes between healthy human individuals. Remarks on this clone: The antigen is undetermined.

Data came from immunoSEQ multiplex PCR; TCRdb stores just in-frame clones and leaves some out. This sample yields about 690,000 clones, of which 80% to 95% are seen a single time; 34% belongs to the top ten. Germline V lookup: CDR1 MNHEY, CDR2 SMNVEV (reference sequence). The CDR3 consists of 15 residues. V lost 3 bases to trimming and J lost 1 base, with 11 bases between them. The study, taken as a whole, reports: Clonotype sharing across a few donors was observed for 5% to 6.5% of naive CD4 clonotypes.

The chain has TRBV27 and TRBJ2-3; D possibly corresponds to TRBD2 (5 bases). The sample taken for sequencing was memory CD8+ T cells from PBMCs. Sample subset: CD45RO+ cells pooled with CCR7-negative TemRA cells. The sequence was obtained from a man aged 18 to 29 in good health. Some clones in this sample may be carry-over from other donors' samples. In DNA form, the CDR3 reads TGTGCCAGCAGTTTTCTCGAGCGGCGCACAGATACGCAGTATTTT. This translates into CASSFLERRTDTQYF.